A single sample gave rise to the 20 T cell receptor beta chains below, sequenced in a study of blood T cell repertoires in COVID-19. Some clones are missing from TCRdb's copy, which holds only in-frame ones; the method was immunoSEQ multiplex PCR. The sample includes roughly 150,000 clones, roughly 88% of them seen just once. Sequencing used PBMCs or T cells enriched from blood (not recorded which). The receptors stem from a man in his 70s who had been exposed to COVID-19.

The chain links TRBV19 to TRBJ2-1; TRBD1 matches at 7 bases. The CDR3 length is 14 residues. CDR1 and CDR2 (germline): LNHDA, SQIVND (reference sequence). Trimming cost V 7 bases and J 6 bases; bases outside gene matches: 9. The CDR3: CASIRQGQSNEQFF. Written as DNA, the CDR3 is TGTGCCAGTATTCGACAGGGTCAGTCCAATGAGCAGTTCTTC.

This clone was counted a few times. The CDR3 coding sequence is TGTGCCAGCAGTTACTCGAATTGGCGGGAGCGGTACGAGCAGTACTTC. It codes for CASSYSNWRERYEQYF. The chain carries TRBV6-2 or TRBV6-3 and TRBJ2-7, with 7 bases that match TRBD2. V shed 0 bases and J 4 bases; nucleotides not matched to a gene: 9. CDR3 size: 16 residues. Germline CDR1 is MNHEY and CDR2 is SVGEGT.

CDR3 bases: TGCGCCAGCAGCTCCGCAGGGGGGTTGAACACTGAAGCTTTCTTT. Translation gives CASSSAGGLNTEAFF. J is TRBJ1-1 and V is TRBV5-1; the match to TRBD1 covers 7 bases. With V trimmed by 3 bases and J by 0 bases, 5 bases remained unmatched. The CDR3 spans 15 residues. The germline CDR1 and CDR2 sequences are SGHRS and YFSETQ.

CDR3 region: CASSVTSGGGEQFF. CDR3 sequence (DNA): TGTGCCAGCAGTGTGACTAGCGGGGGGGGTGAGCAGTTCTTC. The chain uses TRBV2 and TRBJ2-1; 14 nucleotides align to TRBD2. This CDR3 comprises 14 residues. Germline V gene sequence: CDR1 SNHLY, CDR2 FYNNEI. With V trimmed by 4 bases and J by 9 bases, 2 bases remained unmatched.

This clone turned up a few times. The chain carries TRBV30 and TRBJ2-7; D not certain. Germline V gene data show CDR1 as GTSNPN and CDR2 as SVGIG (reference sequence). The CDR3 is 13 amino acids. V was cut by 2 bases and J by 6 bases, with 14 bases left in between. Written as DNA, the CDR3 is TGTGCCTGGAGTCTTACGACACCGTCCGAGCAGTACTTC. Translating gives CAWSLTTPSEQYF.

The chain couples TRBV19 to TRBJ2-2; 8 nucleotides line up with TRBD1. V lost 8 bases and J lost 4; bases outside the gene matches: 12. The length of the CDR3 is 16 residues. Germline CDR1 LNHDA, CDR2 SQIVND (reference sequence). Here the CDR3 reads CASGGRDRIGTGELFF. The CDR3 bases are TGTGCCAGTGGGGGCCGGGACAGGATCGGCACCGGGGAGCTGTTTTTT.

This sequence joins TRBV2 and TRBJ2-2; 8 nucleotides line up with TRBD1. The germline CDR1 and CDR2 sequences are SNHLY and FYNNEI. The CDR3 contains 15 residues. J was trimmed by 0 bases and V by 6 bases; bases with no gene match: 3. CDR3 bases: TGTGCCAGCAGCGGACAGGGCCCGAACACCGGGGAGCTGTTTTTT. This translates into CASSGQGPNTGELFF.

V and J are TRBV9 and TRBJ1-1; 9 nucleotides align to TRBD1. With 4 bases clipped from V and 5 bases from J, the junction kept 3 bases outside the gene matches. Per germline, CDR1 SGDLS and CDR2 YYNGEE. CDR3 length: 13 residues. CDR3: CASSSTGGTEAFF. For the CDR3, the DNA is TGTGCCAGCAGCTCGACAGGGGGTACTGAAGCTTTCTTT.

The chain carries TRBV5-1 and TRBJ2-7; 8 bases map to TRBD1. The CDR3 has 16 amino acids. Germline V gives CDR1 SGHRS, CDR2 YFSETQ. Germline trimming cut 0 bases from V and 6 bases from J; bases unmatched to any gene: 11. The CDR3 loop reads CASSLVTGTGGGEQYF. CDR3 nucleotide sequence: TGCGCCAGCAGCTTGGTCACCGGGACAGGTGGAGGCGAGCAGTACTTC.

J is TRBJ1-6 and V is TRBV5-8, with D maybe TRBD1 (5 bases). Looked up from germline, CDR1 is SGHTS and CDR2 is YDEGEE. The CDR3 totals 16 residues. Trimming removed 1 base from V and 0 bases from J, with 8 bases in between. CDR3 bases: TGTGCCAGCAGCTTGACCGGGGGCTCCTATAATTCACCCCTCCACTTT. This encodes CASSLTGGSYNSPLHF.

The V and J genes are TRBV5-6 and TRBJ1-4, with a weak D call TRBD1 (6 bases). Germline V gene sequence: CDR1 SGHDT, CDR2 YYEEEE. The germline V and J ends were trimmed by 4 bases and 7 bases, with 17 bases remaining between them. The CDR3 covers 15 residues. CDR3 DNA: TGTGCCAGCAGCAGCAGGGGTTTGCGGACTGAAAAACTGTTTTTT. It yields the protein CASSSRGLRTEKLFF.

The V call is TRBV6-5, the J call TRBJ2-7, with 8 bases fitting TRBD2. From germline, CDR1 is MNHEY and CDR2 SVGAGI. V lost 4 bases, J lost 3 bases, and 5 bases stayed unmatched. This CDR3 is built from 14 residues. The CDR3 sequence is CASSFLAGDYEQYF. The CDR3 DNA follows: TGTGCCAGCAGTTTTCTAGCGGGCGACTACGAGCAGTACTTC.

This sequence joins TRBV4-2 and TRBJ2-5; 8 nucleotides line up with TRBD1. This CDR3 has 14 amino acids. After removal of 3 bases from V and 5 bases from J, the junction contained 5 bases not matched to a gene. Germline V gene sequence: CDR1 LGHNA, CDR2 YNFKEQ. The CDR3 loop is CASSHQGAEETQYF. The CDR3 DNA reads as TGTGCCAGCAGCCATCAGGGGGCCGAGGAGACCCAGTACTTC.

This clone is a singleton in its sample. The V and J genes are TRBV30 and TRBJ1-2, with D maybe TRBD1 (5 bases). Germline lookup yields CDR1 GTSNPN and CDR2 SVGIG (reference sequence). CDR3 size: 17 residues. V gave up 0 bases and J gave up 0 bases, with 17 bases separating them. The CDR3 is CAWSVPRRGRANYGYTF. The CDR3 DNA reads as TGTGCCTGGAGTGTACCCAGGAGGGGACGGGCTAACTATGGCTACACCTTC.

The V and J genes are TRBV19 and TRBJ1-2, with a possible D match to TRBD1 (5 bases). The germline V and J ends were trimmed by 3 bases and 4 bases, with 9 bases remaining between them. Germline V gene lookup returns CDR1 LNHDA and CDR2 SQIVND (reference sequence). The CDR3 length is 13 residues. CDR3 sequence: CASSMGQGYGYTF. CDR3 DNA: TGTGCCAGTAGTATGGGGCAGGGCTATGGCTACACCTTC.

The chain carries TRBV18 and TRBJ2-2; the D is unclear. This CDR3 region has 15 residues. The germline gives CDR1 KGHSH, CDR2 LQKENI. With 1 base removed from V and 2 bases from J, the gap between germline ends came to 8 bases. The CDR3 protein is CASSPQGANTGELFF. The CDR3 region has the DNA TGTGCCAGCTCACCACAAGGAGCAAACACCGGGGAGCTGTTTTTT.

The chain is built from TRBV6-5 and TRBJ1-2, with 11 bases identical to TRBD1. The CDR3 is made up of 15 amino acids. Trimming at V came to 5 bases and at J to 5 bases, leaving 7 bases not matched to a gene. CDR1 and CDR2 (germline): MNHEY, SVGAGI. CDR3 DNA: TGTGCCAGCAGTCCCGGACAGGGGGCAGGGTATGGCTACACCTTC. Protein: CASSPGQGAGYGYTF.

The chain joins TRBV23-1 to TRBJ1-1; D is ambiguous. TRBV23-1 is marked as an open reading frame, function uncertain. The length of the CDR3 is 15 residues. Trimming took 0 bases from V and 4 from J, leaving 12 bases between them. CDR3: CASSQSRVDGTEAFF. The CDR3 bases are TGCGCCAGCAGTCAATCGAGGGTGGACGGCACTGAAGCTTTCTTT.

The chain links TRBV5-1 to TRBJ2-7; the match to TRBD2 covers 10 bases. The junction had 13 bases not matched to a gene; V was cut back by 4 bases and J by 6 bases. This CDR3 spans 16 amino acids. CDR1 and CDR2 (germline): SGHRS, YFSETQ. This CDR3 reads CASSPLASGSTFEQYF. CDR3 nucleotides: TGCGCCAGCAGCCCCTTGGCTAGCGGGAGTACGTTCGAGCAGTACTTC. Drawing the rest from reference TRBV5-1 and TRBJ2-7, the complete variable domain is KAGVTQTPRYLIKTRGQQVTLSCSPISGHRSVSWYQQTPGQGLQFLFEYFSETQRNKGNFPGRFSGRQFSNSRSEMNVSTLELGDSALYLCASSPLASGSTFEQYFGPGTRLTVT.

The chain carries TRBV4-1 and TRBJ1-3; 7 nucleotides line up with TRBD1. Germline trimming cut 1 base from V and 4 bases from J; bases unmatched to any gene: 7. Germline CDR1 MGHRA, CDR2 YSYEKL. CDR3 size: 16 residues. CDR3 sequence reads: CASSQALTGAGNTIYF. In DNA form, the CDR3 reads TGCGCCAGCAGCCAAGCCCTAACAGGGGCAGGAAACACCATATATTTT.